The clone carrying this T cell receptor (beta chain) is a singleton in its sample. Its antigen is still unknown. These data come from a study of CD4+ T cells in melanoma. J gave up 2 bases and V 4 bases, and 7 bases lay outside the gene matches. From germline, CDR1 is SGHNT and CDR2 YYREEE (reference sequence). CDR3 length equals 15 residues. The assay was immunoSEQ multiplex PCR, and TCRdb's table has in-frame clones only and misses some. In the table there are 7,000 to 9,500 clones, approximately 71% of which are singletons. Overall study findings and caveats: CD8+ T cell, macrophage and B cell function reportedly correlated with neoantigen-specific CD4+ T cells. Diverse differentiation states were reported for melanoma neoantigen-specific CD4+ T cells.

The origin of this receptor is a human donor with melanoma. This sequence joins TRBV5-4 and TRBJ2-7, with 9 nucleotides matching TRBD1. The sample consisted of cells from a culture (not recorded whether cultured in vitro). The CDR3 sequence: CASSQGQGLTYEQYF. The DNA of the CDR3 is TGTGCCAGCAGCCAAGGACAGGGGCTCACCTACGAGCAGTACTTC.